Below are 5 T cell receptor beta chains sequenced from a single sample in a study of CD8+ T cells in alopecia areata. RNA extraction was followed by reverse transcription into cDNA, which acted as the sequencing template. Assay: immunoSEQ multiplex PCR; the TCRdb copy retains only in-frame clones and omits some. The table includes about 91,000 clones, about 40% detected once. The sample taken for sequencing was CD4+ T cells sorted from blood. These receptors were taken from a human donor with alopecia areata.

The V gene is TRBV28, the J gene TRBJ1-5; D possibly corresponds to TRBD1 (5 bases). Germline V gene sequence: CDR1 MDHEN, CDR2 SYDVKM. The CDR3 covers 15 residues. V was cut by 8 bases and J by 5 bases, with 19 bases left in between. The CDR3 DNA follows: TGTGCCAGCCTGCCTCGCCGGGGGATCTATCAGCCCCAGCATTTT. Translation: CASLPRRGIYQPQHF.

This clone was detected only a few times. The genes are TRBV5-1 and TRBJ2-3; D is perhaps TRBD2 (7 bases). The CDR3 is 15 residues long. Germline CDR1 is SGHRS and CDR2 is YFSETQ. Trimming removed 3 bases from V and 1 base from J, with 12 bases in between. CDR3 sequence (DNA): TGCGCCAGCAGCTCTCTGGGGGGGCGCACAGATACGCAGTATTTT. It is translated as CASSSLGGRTDTQYF.

The chain couples TRBV7-2 to TRBJ2-3; D call uncertain. Germline CDR1 reads SGHTA; CDR2 reads FQGNSA. The CDR3 spans 14 residues. Trimming took off 1 base at V and 3 bases at J, with 8 bases between the two ends. This CDR3 is CASSLGFRTDTQYF. For the CDR3, the DNA is TGTGCCAGCAGCTTAGGGTTTCGAACAGATACGCAGTATTTT.

The chain recombines TRBV29-1 with TRBJ1-2, with D possibly matching TRBD1 (6 bases). Germline CDR1 SQVTM, CDR2 ANQGSEA. This CDR3 is 13 amino acids long. With 6 bases removed from V and 3 bases from J, the gap between germline ends came to 14 bases. The CDR3 sequence: CSVGLRGDYGYTF. CDR3 nucleotides: TGCAGCGTGGGGTTAAGGGGGGACTATGGCTACACCTTC.

The rearrangement joins TRBV29-1 to TRBJ2-1, with D tentatively TRBD2 (7 bases). The V end was cut by 6 bases, the J end by 9 bases, with 18 bases between. This CDR3 is built from 13 residues. Per germline, CDR1 SQVTM and CDR2 ANQGSEA. The CDR3 sequence: CSVLGGGRFEQFF. The CDR3 DNA sequence: TGCAGCGTCCTCGGGGGCGGGAGATTTGAGCAGTTCTTC.